Below, 3 T cell receptor beta chains from the same sample are listed, as sequenced in a study of blood T cell repertoires in COVID-19. Some clones are missing from TCRdb's copy, which holds only in-frame ones; the method was immunoSEQ multiplex PCR. Among about 380,000 clones, 85% were seen once, and the ten largest hold 3% to 4%. The source material was peripheral blood. The receptor set was obtained from a woman aged 18-29 years with acute or convalescent COVID-19.

The V and J genes are TRBV30 and TRBJ1-1; no firm D call. Trimming pared 4 bases from V and 0 bases from J, leaving 9 bases between. Germline CDR1 and CDR2: GTSNPN and SVGIG (reference sequence). This CDR3 is built from 13 residues. CDR3 coding DNA: TGTGCCTGGAACCCAGGCATGAACACTGAAGCTTTCTTT. Its protein is CAWNPGMNTEAFF.

The genes are TRBV28 and TRBJ2-3, with 9 bases identical to TRBD2. The CDR3 runs 18 residues. CDR1 is MDHEN, CDR2 SYDVKM, per germline. V lost 6 bases, J lost 2 bases, and 15 bases stayed unmatched. DNA of the CDR3: TGTGCCAGCAGCTCCGGACTAGCGAGAATGGGGACCACAGATACGCAGTATTTT. Translation gives CASSSGLARMGTTDTQYF.

The CDR3 DNA reads as TGTGCCAGCAGGGCAGACAGGGCCTACAATGAGCAGTTCTTC. Its protein product is CASRADRAYNEQFF. The chain carries TRBV25-1 and TRBJ2-1, with 7 bases matching TRBD1. The length of the CDR3 is 14 residues. Per the germline V gene, CDR1 is MGHDK and CDR2 is SYGVNS. Unmatched junction bases numbered 4, after V lost 6 bases and J lost 2 bases. Complete variable domain (other parts from reference TRBV25-1 and TRBJ2-1): EADIYQTPRYLVIGTGKKITLECSQTMGHDKMYWYQQDPGMELHLIHYSYGVNSTEKGDLSSESTVSRIRTEHFPLTLESARPSHTSQYLCASRADRAYNEQFFGPGTRLTVL.